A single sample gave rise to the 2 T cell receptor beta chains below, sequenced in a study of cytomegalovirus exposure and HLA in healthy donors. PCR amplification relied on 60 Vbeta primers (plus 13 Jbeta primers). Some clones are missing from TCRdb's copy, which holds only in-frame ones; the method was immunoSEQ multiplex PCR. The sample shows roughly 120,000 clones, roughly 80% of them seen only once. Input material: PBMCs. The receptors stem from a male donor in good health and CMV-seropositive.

CDR3 region: CASSPPGQGSPEAFF. The DNA for the CDR3 is TGTGCCAGCAGCCCACCGGGACAGGGGTCCCCTGAAGCTTTCTTT. This rearrangement joins TRBV7-3 to TRBJ1-1, with TRBD1 matching over 10 bases. After removal of 5 bases from V and 6 bases from J, the junction contained 9 bases not matched to a gene. CDR3 size: 15 residues. Germline loops: CDR1 SGHTA, CDR2 FQGTGA.

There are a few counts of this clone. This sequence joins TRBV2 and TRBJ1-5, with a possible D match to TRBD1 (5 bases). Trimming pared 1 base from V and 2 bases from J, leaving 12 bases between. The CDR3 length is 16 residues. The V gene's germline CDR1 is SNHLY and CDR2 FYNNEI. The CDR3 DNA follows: TGTGCCAGCAGTGAAGTACAGCAGGGTCGCAATCAGCCCCAGCATTTT. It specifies CASSEVQQGRNQPQHF.